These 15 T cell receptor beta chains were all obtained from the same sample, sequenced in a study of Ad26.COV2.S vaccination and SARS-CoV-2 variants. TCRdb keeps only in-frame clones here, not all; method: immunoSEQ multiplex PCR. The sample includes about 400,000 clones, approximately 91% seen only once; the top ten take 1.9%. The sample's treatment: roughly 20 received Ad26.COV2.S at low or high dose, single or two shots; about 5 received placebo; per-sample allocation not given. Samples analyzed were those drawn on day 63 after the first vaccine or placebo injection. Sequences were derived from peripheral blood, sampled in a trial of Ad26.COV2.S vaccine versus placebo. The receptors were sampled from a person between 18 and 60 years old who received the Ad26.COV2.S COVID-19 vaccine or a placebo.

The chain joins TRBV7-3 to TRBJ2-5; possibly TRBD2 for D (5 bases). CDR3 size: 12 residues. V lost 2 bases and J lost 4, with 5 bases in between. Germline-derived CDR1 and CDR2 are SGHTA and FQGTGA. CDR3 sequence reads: CASSLAGETQYF. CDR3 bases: TGTGCCAGCAGCTTAGCGGGAGAGACCCAGTACTTC.

The CDR3 DNA reads TGTGCCAGCTCATCCGGGACAGCCTACACAGATACGCAGTATTTT. It codes for CASSSGTAYTDTQYF. The chain combines TRBV18 with TRBJ2-3; 7 nucleotides agree with TRBD1. The V gene's germline CDR1 is KGHSH and CDR2 LQKENI. The CDR3 runs to 15 residues. Trimming at V came to 5 bases and at J to 2 bases, leaving 7 bases not matched to a gene.

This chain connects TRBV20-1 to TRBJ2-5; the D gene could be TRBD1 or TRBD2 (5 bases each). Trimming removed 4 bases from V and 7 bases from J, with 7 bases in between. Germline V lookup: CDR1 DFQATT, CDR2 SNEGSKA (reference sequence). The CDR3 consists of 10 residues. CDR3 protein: CSANGGTQYF. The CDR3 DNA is TGCAGTGCTAATGGGGGGACCCAGTACTTC.

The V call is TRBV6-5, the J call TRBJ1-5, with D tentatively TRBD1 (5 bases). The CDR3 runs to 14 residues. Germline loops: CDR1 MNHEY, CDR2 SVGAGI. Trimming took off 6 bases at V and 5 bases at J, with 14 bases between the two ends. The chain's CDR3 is CASRGTEGHQPQHF. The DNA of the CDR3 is TGTGCCAGCAGAGGGACGGAGGGCCATCAGCCCCAGCATTTT.

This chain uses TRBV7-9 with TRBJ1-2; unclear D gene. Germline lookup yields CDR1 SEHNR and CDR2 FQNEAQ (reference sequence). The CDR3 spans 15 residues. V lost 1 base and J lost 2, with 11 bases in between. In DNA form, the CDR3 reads TGTGCCAGCAGCTTAGATACGGCCCTAAACTATGGCTACACCTTC. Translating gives CASSLDTALNYGYTF.

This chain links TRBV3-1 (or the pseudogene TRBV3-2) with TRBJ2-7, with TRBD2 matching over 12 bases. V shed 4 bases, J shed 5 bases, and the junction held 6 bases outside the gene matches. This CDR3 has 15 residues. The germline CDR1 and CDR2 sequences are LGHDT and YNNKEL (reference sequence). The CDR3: CASSPTSGRIHEQYF. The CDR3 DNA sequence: TGTGCCAGCAGCCCCACTAGCGGGAGGATCCACGAGCAGTACTTC.

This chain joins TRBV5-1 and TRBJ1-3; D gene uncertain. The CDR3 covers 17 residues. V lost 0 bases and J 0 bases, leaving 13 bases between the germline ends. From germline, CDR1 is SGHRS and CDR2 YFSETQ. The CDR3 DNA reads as TGCGCCAGCAGCTTGGTATCCGACAACTACTCTGGAAACACCATATATTTT. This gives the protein CASSLVSDNYSGNTIYF.

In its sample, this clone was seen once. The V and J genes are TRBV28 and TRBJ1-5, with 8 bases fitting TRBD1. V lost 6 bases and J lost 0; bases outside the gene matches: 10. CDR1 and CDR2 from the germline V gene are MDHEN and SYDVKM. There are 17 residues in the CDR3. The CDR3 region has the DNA TGTGCCAGCAGCCCATCCGGACAGGGCGATAGCAATCAGCCCCAGCATTTT. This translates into CASSPSGQGDSNQPQHF.

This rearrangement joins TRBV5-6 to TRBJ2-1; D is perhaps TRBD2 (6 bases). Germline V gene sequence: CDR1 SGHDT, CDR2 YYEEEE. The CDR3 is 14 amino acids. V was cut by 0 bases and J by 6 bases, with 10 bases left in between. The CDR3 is CASSLVSGFNEQFF. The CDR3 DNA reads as TGTGCCAGCAGCTTGGTCAGCGGGTTCAATGAGCAGTTCTTC.

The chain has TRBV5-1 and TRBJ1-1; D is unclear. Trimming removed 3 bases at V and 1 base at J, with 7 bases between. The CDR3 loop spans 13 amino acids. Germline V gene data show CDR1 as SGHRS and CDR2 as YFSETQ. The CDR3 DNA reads TGCGCCAGCAGCTATAATAAGAACACTGAAGCTTTCTTT. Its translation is CASSYNKNTEAFF.

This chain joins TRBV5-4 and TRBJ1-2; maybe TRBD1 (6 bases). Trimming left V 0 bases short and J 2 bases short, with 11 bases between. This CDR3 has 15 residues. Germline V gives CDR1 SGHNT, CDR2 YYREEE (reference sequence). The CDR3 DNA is TGTGCCAGCAGCTTGGGAGGGGGACCGAACTATGGCTACACCTTC. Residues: CASSLGGGPNYGYTF.

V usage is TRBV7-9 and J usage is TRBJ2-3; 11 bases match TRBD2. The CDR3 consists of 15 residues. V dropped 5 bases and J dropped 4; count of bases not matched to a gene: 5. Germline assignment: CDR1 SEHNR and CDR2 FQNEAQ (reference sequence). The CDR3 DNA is TGTGCCAGCAGCGTTCTAGCGGGAGGAGCAGATACGCAGTATTTT. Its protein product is CASSVLAGGADTQYF.

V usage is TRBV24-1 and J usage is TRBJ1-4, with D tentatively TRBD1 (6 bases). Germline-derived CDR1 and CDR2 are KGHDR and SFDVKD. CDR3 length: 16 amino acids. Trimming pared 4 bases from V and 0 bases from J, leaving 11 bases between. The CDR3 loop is CATSDSTGPTNEKLFF. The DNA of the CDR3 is TGTGCCACCAGTGACTCCACAGGGCCAACTAATGAAAAACTGTTTTTT.

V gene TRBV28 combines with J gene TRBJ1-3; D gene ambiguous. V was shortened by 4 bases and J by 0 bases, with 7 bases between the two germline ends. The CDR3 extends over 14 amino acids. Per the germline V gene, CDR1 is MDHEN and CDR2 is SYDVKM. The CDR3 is CASSSRGSGNTIYF. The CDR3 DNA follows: TGTGCCAGCAGTTCCCGGGGCTCTGGAAACACCATATATTTT.

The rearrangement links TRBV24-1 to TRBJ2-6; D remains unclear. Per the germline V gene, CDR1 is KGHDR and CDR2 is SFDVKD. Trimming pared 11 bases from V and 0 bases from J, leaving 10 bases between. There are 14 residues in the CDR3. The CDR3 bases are TGTGCCAAACGACCGAGCTCTGGGGCCAACGTCCTGACTTTC. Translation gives CAKRPSSGANVLTF.